The sequence of this TCR beta chain was determined in a study of post-analysis software for immune sequencing data. Across the whole study: Recorded disease courses covered relapsing-remitting, secondary progressive and progressive-relapsing multiple sclerosis. Some patients had no subtype annotation. Study-wide results and limits: Controls showed significantly higher normalized Chao1 diversity than did multiple sclerosis patients. Controls had lower frequencies than patients of five or six TRBV segments, which included TRBV5-6, TRBV5-1 and TRBV20-1. F measure clustering grouped samples strongly by preparation batch.

The library was made from cDNA and included unique molecular identifiers. About 500,000 cDNA molecules were obtained per 1 to 10 million input T cells. TCRdb re-derived calls from the PCR reads in MiXCR, one entry per CDR3 protein. The sample gives about 820,000 distinct CDR3 sequences, about 57% of which show up once; approximately 4.2% is in the top ten. As to this clonotype: Its antigen is not identified.

CDR1 DFQATT and CDR2 SNEGSKA come from the germline V gene (reference sequence). The CDR3 totals 14 residues. The V gene end was trimmed by 2 bases and the J gene end by 5 bases; junction bases not matched to a gene: 6. The specimen sequenced was blood. The chain uses TRBV20-1 and TRBJ2-7; 10 bases are a match to TRBD1. The TCR originated in a girl between 10 and 17 years old with multiple sclerosis. CDR3 sequence (DNA): TGCAGTGCTAGATGCGGGACAGGGGACAACGAGCAGTACTTC. Amino acid sequence: CSARCGTGDNEQYF.